The subject of this entry is one T cell receptor beta chain. Its antigen is unknown. This record belongs to a study of vaccination effects on CD4 cells after COVID-19. In the study overall: Samples gathered post-vaccine arrived a median of 72 days past the second dose.

Some clones are missing from TCRdb's copy, which holds only in-frame ones; the method was immunoSEQ multiplex PCR. The sample shows about 30,000 clones, roughly four fifths of them seen only once. V was trimmed by 2 bases and J by 7 bases, leaving 14 bases between them. Germline-derived CDR1 and CDR2 are MNHNS and SASEGT. The CDR3 totals 15 residues. The ViraFEST assay expanded antigen-specific CD4+ T cells with viral peptide pools before sequencing. After around ten days in culture, the CD4+ T cells were isolated. Everyone in the study got two shots of either the BNT162b2 or mRNA-1273 vaccine. Nucleocapsid antibodies were negative in the vaccine recipients, who had never had SARS-CoV-2 infection. In culture with roughly 10 IU/ml IL-2 and 8.5 to 10 ug/ml peptides, PBMC were grown at 1.5 million to 2 million per well. Study-level results: Marked clonal contraction was seen late after vaccination (in both infection- and vaccine-induced clones).

This TCR was sampled from a human donor who received a COVID-19 vaccine. This specimen was CD4+ T cells from PBMCs cultured with HCoV-229E spike peptides, taken after COVID-19 vaccination. The chain has TRBV6-1 and TRBJ1-4; D unclear. The CDR3 here is CASSEYGAWGEKLFF. The CDR3 bases are TGTGCCAGCAGTGAATATGGAGCATGGGGTGAAAAACTGTTTTTT.